The 21 T cell receptor beta chains below come from one sample, sequenced in a study of blood T cell repertoires in COVID-19. The repertoire was sequenced with immunoSEQ multiplex PCR; TCRdb's copy has only in-frame clones and lacks some. The sample has roughly 360,000 clones; around 84% are singletons. Material: peripheral blood. Every receptor here comes from a human donor with acute or convalescent COVID-19. The donor label of this sample is uncertain.

The V call is TRBV19, the J call TRBJ1-2, with D maybe TRBD1 (6 bases). Germline V gene lookup returns CDR1 LNHDA and CDR2 SQIVND (reference sequence). V was pared by 5 bases and J by 8 bases, with 18 bases between. This CDR3 comprises 14 residues. The CDR3 here is CASSLRGASYGYTF. The CDR3 DNA follows: TGTGCCAGTAGTCTTCGGGGGGCATCCTACGGCTACACCTTC.

This clone was seen only once. The chain links TRBV18 to TRBJ2-7; 9 bases align to TRBD1. The germline CDR1 and CDR2 sequences are KGHSH and LQKENI. The CDR3 is 14 residues long. After removal of 3 bases from V and 2 bases from J, the junction contained 2 bases not matched to a gene. CDR3 nucleotide sequence: TGTGCCAGCTCACCGGGACAGGGTCCCTACGAGCAGTACTTC. Translation: CASSPGQGPYEQYF.

The chain joins TRBV18 to TRBJ2-1; 8 nucleotides agree with TRBD2. The V and J ends lost 4 bases and 6 bases, in that order; junction bases with no gene match: 2. Germline V lookup: CDR1 KGHSH, CDR2 LQKENI. CDR3 size: 13 residues. CDR3 DNA sequence: TGTGCCAGCTCACGGACTAGCTTCAATGAGCAGTTCTTC. Translated, it gives CASSRTSFNEQFF.

Worth noting for this clone: Other DNA sequences in the same sample also yield this CDR3. The genes are TRBV5-1 and TRBJ2-3, with 13 bases that match TRBD2. V lost 4 bases to trimming and J lost 1 base; unmatched junction nucleotides: 6. There are 17 residues in the CDR3. Per the germline V gene, CDR1 is SGHRS and CDR2 is YFSETQ. The CDR3 reads CASSGGLAGAGTDTQYF. The DNA of the CDR3 is TGCGCCAGCAGCGGCGGACTAGCGGGAGCGGGCACAGATACGCAGTATTTT. Based on the CDR3 plus reference TRBV5-1 and TRBJ2-3, the full variable domain is KAGVTQTPRYLIKTRGQQVTLSCSPISGHRSVSWYQQTPGQGLQFLFEYFSETQRNKGNFPGRFSGRQFSNSRSEMNVSTLELGDSALYLCASSGGLAGAGTDTQYFGPGTRLTVL.

The chain links TRBV5-4 to TRBJ2-7; D gene ambiguous. Germline CDR1 reads SGHNT; CDR2 reads YYREEE (reference sequence). The germline V and J ends were trimmed by 1 base and 3 bases, with 5 bases remaining between them. The CDR3 is 12 amino acids. CDR3 coding DNA: TGTGCCAGCAGCTTGACGGGCTACGAGCAGTACTTC. Its translation: CASSLTGYEQYF.

The chain joins TRBV5-1 to TRBJ2-1, with 9 nucleotides matching TRBD2. Germline assignment: CDR1 SGHRS and CDR2 YFSETQ. After removal of 7 bases from V and 0 bases from J, the junction contained 14 bases not matched to a gene. The length of the CDR3 is 18 residues. For the CDR3, the DNA is TGCGCCAGCGTTAGCGGGAGAGAAACACCGAGCTCCTACAATGAGCAGTTCTTC. The encoded protein is CASVSGRETPSSYNEQFF. The entire variable domain, with the rest obtained from reference TRBV5-1 and TRBJ2-1, is as follows: KAGVTQTPRYLIKTRGQQVTLSCSPISGHRSVSWYQQTPGQGLQFLFEYFSETQRNKGNFPGRFSGRQFSNSRSEMNVSTLELGDSALYLCASVSGRETPSSYNEQFFGPGTRLTVL.

The chain employs TRBV20-1 and TRBJ2-7; 9 bases match TRBD2. The V gene end was trimmed by 3 bases and the J gene end by 9 bases; junction bases not matched to a gene: 12. The CDR3 extends over 14 amino acids. Per the germline V gene, CDR1 is DFQATT and CDR2 is SNEGSKA (reference sequence). The CDR3 sequence: CSASAGTSSYGQYF. The DNA for the CDR3 is TGCAGTGCTAGTGCCGGGACTAGCTCTTATGGGCAGTACTTC.

This chain uses TRBV4-2 with TRBJ1-6; D unresolved. V lost 0 bases, J lost 9 bases, and 12 bases lay in between. CDR1 is LGHNA and CDR2 is YNFKEQ in the germline V gene. The CDR3 has 15 amino acids. In nucleotides, the CDR3 is TGTGCCAGCAGCCAAGATACGGCGGTCGGTTCACCCCTCCACTTT. Residues: CASSQDTAVGSPLHF.

The CDR3 loop is CASSNRDRGGNTEAFF. CDR3 bases: TGCGCCAGCAGTAACCGGGACAGGGGTGGAAACACTGAAGCTTTCTTT. The genes are TRBV10-2 and TRBJ1-1, with 10 bases identical to TRBD1. The germline gives CDR1 WSHSY, CDR2 SAAADI. CDR3 size: 16 residues. After removal of 5 bases from V and 2 bases from J, the junction contained 8 bases not matched to a gene.

In regard to this clone: A junction end diverges from the germline sequence, so it may reflect a read error. The gene calls are TRBV18 and TRBJ1-1; possibly TRBD1 for D (5 bases). The CDR3 runs 13 residues. The V gene's germline CDR1 is KGHSH and CDR2 LQKENI. The CDR3 loop reads CASSPRGVGPIPF. CDR3 nucleotides: TGTGCCAGCTCACCACGGGGGGTGGGCCCCATTCCTTTT.

This clone was seen a handful of times. V and J are TRBV2 and TRBJ1-6; 10 bases match TRBD1. CDR3 size: 15 residues. The J segment lost 7 bases and the V segment lost 6 bases, leaving 6 bases of the junction unmatched. In germline, CDR1 is SNHLY, CDR2 FYNNEI. CDR3: CASRPRDRGNSPLHF. Written as DNA, the CDR3 is TGTGCCAGCAGACCCCGGGACAGGGGAAATTCACCCCTCCACTTT.

The chain links TRBV12-2 to TRBJ1-6; TRBD1, the table's D call, was not compared with the DNA. TRBV12-2 is flagged as a pseudogene. CDR3 length: 17 amino acids. CDR3 coding DNA: TGTGCAAGTCGCAAACCGGGACAGACACAGTGGATTTCACCCCTCCACTTT. Its translation: CASRKPGQTQWISPLHF.

The chain joins TRBV6-5 to TRBJ1-1; D may be TRBD1 (6 bases). CDR1 MNHEY and CDR2 SVGAGI come from the germline V gene. V dropped 6 bases and J dropped 11 bases, with 16 bases sitting between them. The CDR3 contains 12 residues. The CDR3 sequence is CASRRQQGGAFF. CDR3 in DNA: TGTGCCAGCAGGCGCCAACAGGGCGGGGCTTTCTTT.

The chain employs TRBV7-9 and TRBJ1-2, with 7 bases identical to TRBD1. This CDR3 spans 15 amino acids. After removal of 5 bases from V and 7 bases from J, the junction contained 13 bases not matched to a gene. Germline CDR1 is SEHNR and CDR2 is FQNEAQ (reference sequence). The CDR3 region is CASSGPLRQGSGYTF. The CDR3 DNA reads as TGTGCCAGCAGCGGCCCCCTACGACAGGGCTCTGGCTACACCTTC.

The sample holds one count of this clone. The V gene is TRBV29-1, the J gene TRBJ2-5, with TRBD1 matching over 9 bases. This CDR3 contains 13 residues. Germline CDR1 reads SQVTM; CDR2 reads ANQGSEA. V dropped 6 bases and J dropped 5; count of bases not matched to a gene: 7. The CDR3 region has the DNA TGCAGCGTCACACAGGGGGCGGGGGAGACCCAGTACTTC. It is translated as CSVTQGAGETQYF.

This clone has just one count. CDR3 sequence (DNA): TGTGCCAGCAGTAAACCCCAAGGGGCTTTCCAGCCCCAGCATTTT. Translated: CASSKPQGAFQPQHF. The rearrangement joins TRBV28 to TRBJ1-5, with D possibly being TRBD1 (5 bases). The V gene lost 5 bases and the J gene lost 7 bases, with 18 bases spanning the gap. The CDR3 extends over 15 amino acids. Germline V lookup: CDR1 MDHEN, CDR2 SYDVKM.

This sequence joins TRBV10-2 and TRBJ1-5; D is undetermined. This CDR3 is built from 14 residues. Trimming stripped 6 bases from V and 2 bases from J, with 11 bases between. Germline values: CDR1 WSHSY, CDR2 SAAADI. Here the CDR3 DNA reads TGCGCCAGCAGAAAAACGGAGGGCAATCAGCCCCAGCATTTT. It encodes CASRKTEGNQPQHF.

V and J are TRBV21-1 and TRBJ2-2; the table's D call TRBD1 went unverified against the DNA. TRBV21-1 corresponds to a pseudogene. This CDR3 has 14 amino acids. CDR3 amino acids: CASSNTGYTGELFF. The CDR3 region has the DNA TGTGCCAGCAGCAACACAGGTTACACCGGGGAGCTGTTTTTT.

The V and J genes are TRBV6-5 and TRBJ2-7, with 9 bases aligning to TRBD1. Germline values: CDR1 MNHEY, CDR2 SVGAGI. J lost 2 bases, V lost 4 bases, and 3 bases had no gene match. The CDR3 loop spans 14 amino acids. CDR3: CASSLDRGPYEQYF. DNA of the CDR3: TGTGCCAGCAGTTTGGACAGGGGTCCCTACGAGCAGTACTTC.

The genes are TRBV6-1 and TRBJ1-3, with 8 bases matching TRBD1. The CDR3 extends over 16 amino acids. J was trimmed by 0 bases and V by 4 bases; bases with no gene match: 5. From germline, CDR1 is MNHNS and CDR2 SASEGT. The CDR3 DNA sequence: TGTGCCAGCAGTGGGGGGACAGGCAACTCTGGAAACACCATATATTTT. As protein: CASSGGTGNSGNTIYF.

The rearrangement uses TRBV19 and TRBJ1-1; D remains unclear. The CDR3 has 14 amino acids. V was cut by 6 bases and J by 4 bases, with 15 bases left in between. CDR1 and CDR2 from the germline V gene are LNHDA and SQIVND (reference sequence). CDR3 DNA: TGTGCCAGTAGGGAGAGGTCCTCTATCACTGAAGCTTTCTTT. It is translated as CASRERSSITEAFF.